Below are 23 T cell receptor beta chains sequenced from a single sample in a study of CD8+CD57+ T cells in acquired aplastic anemia. It was genomic DNA that served as the template for profiling TCR beta VDJ and CDR3. MiXCR, applied by TCRdb to the reads, yields one record per CDR3 protein. This sample has fewer than 300,000 distinct CDR3 sequences, with 82% found just once. Before being chosen for sequencing, patients had shown CD8+CD57+ cell expansion by flow cytometry. The sequenced sample was sorted CD4+, CD8+, or CD8+CD57+ T cells (not recorded which) from PBMCs. All receptors derive from a human donor with aplastic anemia.

This clonotype was seen just once. The conserved phenylalanine or tryptophan normally closing the CDR3 is absent here, so this likely arose from a read error. The limits of the CDR3 on the DNA are not certain, so only TCRdb's listed CDR3 is given. The rearrangement links TRBV2 to TRBJ2-1; TRBD1 is the table's D call, not checked against the DNA. The CDR3 spans 16 residues, counting both ends. Germline CDR1 reads SNHLY; CDR2 reads FYNNEI. The CDR3 sequence: CASSRGGGANPEAFFC.

This clonotype has a handful of counts. This sequence joins TRBV7-2 and TRBJ1-6; D not certain. The CDR3 sequence is 15 residues long. Germline V gives CDR1 SGHTA, CDR2 FQGNSA. The V end was cut by 5 bases, the J end by 8 bases, with 16 bases between. The CDR3 DNA sequence: TGTGCCAGCAGCCCCGATACCGGGGTACATTCACCCCTCCACTTT. Amino acid sequence: CASSPDTGVHSPLHF.

The chain recombines TRBV6-5 with TRBJ2-7; weak D call: TRBD2 (6 bases). Trimming removed 7 bases at V and 2 bases at J, with 21 bases between. The CDR3 is 16 residues long. The germline V gene has CDR1 MNHEY and CDR2 SVGAGI. In nucleotides, the CDR3 is TGTGCCAGCAAGGATCTTGGGCGGGAAGTCGCCTACGAGCAGTACGTC. Protein: CASKDLGREVAYEQYV.

The chain has TRBV7-8 and TRBJ1-1; no firm D call. The CDR3 runs to 14 residues. From germline, CDR1 is SGHVS and CDR2 FQNEAQ. V dropped 0 bases and J dropped 13 bases, with 18 bases sitting between them. The CDR3 DNA is TGTGCCAGCAGCTTAGCGGGAGGTAACAATGAACATTTCTTT. Its protein is CASSLAGGNNEHFF.

V is TRBV7-9 and J is TRBJ1-1; 8 bases map to TRBD1. The CDR3 sequence is 15 residues long. The V and J ends lost 1 base and 14 bases, in that order; junction bases with no gene match: 15. In germline, CDR1 is SEHNR, CDR2 FQNEAQ (reference sequence). The DNA of the CDR3 is TGTGCCAGCAGCTTAGATCGGACAGGGAACACTGAAGAGTTCTTT. It is translated as CASSLDRTGNTEEFF.

In this sample, this clonotype turned up a few times. One end of the junction does not line up with germline, which may come from a read error. This chain connects TRBV29-1 to TRBJ2-1, with 9 bases that match TRBD2. Looked up from germline, CDR1 is SQVTM and CDR2 is ANQGSEA. The CDR3 consists of 13 residues. The CDR3, as DNA: TGCAGCGTCGAAGCTAGCGGGGATAATGAGCAGTTCTTC. Protein product: CSVEASGDNEQFF.

The rearrangement joins TRBV2 to TRBJ2-2; D unclear. The CDR3 consists of 12 residues. The V gene's germline CDR1 is SNHLY and CDR2 FYNNEI. V lost 6 bases and J 6 bases, leaving 8 bases between the germline ends. The CDR3 reads CASSPLAGELFF. The CDR3 bases are TGTGCCAGCAGCCCCCTGGCCGGGGAGCTGTTTTTT.

This clonotype occurred once. V and J are TRBV7-9 and TRBJ1-2; D not resolved. Germline CDR1 and CDR2: SEHNR and FQNEAQ (reference sequence). CDR3 length: 16 amino acids. With 3 bases removed from V and 6 bases from J, the gap between germline ends came to 20 bases. CDR3 in amino acids: CASSFQRSGRGDGYTF. CDR3 bases: TGTGCCAGCAGCTTTCAGAGGAGCGGGCGGGGAGATGGCTACACCTTC.

About this clonotype: A junction boundary mismatches the germline segment, possibly from a read error. The chain links TRBV15 to TRBJ2-1; TRBD1 aligns across 10 bases. The CDR3 consists of 15 residues. Germline CDR1 and CDR2: LNHNV and YYDKDF (reference sequence). CDR3 sequence reads: CATSRVGQGGNEQFF. In DNA, the CDR3 is TGTGCCACCAGCAGAGTTGGACAGGGGGGGAATGAGCAGTTCTTT.

Remarks on this clonotype: At one end, the junction sequence differs from germline, possibly due to a read error. The chain uses TRBV15 and TRBJ1-2, with a possible D match to TRBD1 (6 bases). This CDR3 comprises 15 residues. CDR1 and CDR2 from the germline V gene are LNHNV and YYDKDF (reference sequence). CDR3 amino acids: CATSRARRGGYGHIF. The CDR3 region has the DNA TGTGCCACCAGCAGAGCTAGACGCGGGGGCTATGGCCACATCTTC.

In the case of this clonotype: The final CDR3 position lacks the conserved phenylalanine or tryptophan, pointing to a likely read error. It is unclear where the CDR3 begins or ends on the DNA, so no DNA is shown, and the CDR3 is as TCRdb lists it. The chain employs TRBV5-1 and TRBJ1-6. The germline CDR1 and CDR2 sequences are SGHRS and YFSETQ. Including both end residues, the CDR3 is 9 amino acids long. This CDR3 is CASSFSEHI.

This clonotype showed up just once. This rearrangement joins TRBV2 to TRBJ1-4; D perhaps matches TRBD1 (5 bases). Germline CDR1 reads SNHLY; CDR2 reads FYNNEI. The CDR3 totals 15 residues. The V end lost 4 bases, the J end lost 15 bases, and 24 bases lay between the germline ends. CDR3 loop: CASSGAGGDNAEVFF. CDR3 nucleotide sequence: TGTGCCAGCAGTGGCGCCGGGGGGGATAATGCTGAAGTGTTTTTT.

Only one count was recorded for this clonotype. The germline gene is not matched at one end of the junction; a read error may be the cause. V usage is TRBV15 and J usage is TRBJ2-7, with D perhaps matching TRBD2 (5 bases). CDR1 LNHNV and CDR2 YYDKDF come from the germline V gene (reference sequence). This CDR3 comprises 14 residues. The CDR3 sequence: CATRLSGEEDDQYF. For the CDR3, the DNA is TGTGCCACCAGGTTAAGCGGCGAGGAAGACGACCAGTACTTC.

This clonotype was seen only once. Germline is not matched at one junction end, which may reflect a read error. This chain links TRBV15 with TRBJ1-1; TRBD1 is a possible D gene (5 bases). From germline, CDR1 is LNHNV and CDR2 YYDKDF (reference sequence). This CDR3 region has 15 residues. The DNA for the CDR3 is TGTGCCAGCAGCAGGGTGGGGGGGGAGGAGACTGAAGCTTTCTTT. Protein: CASSRVGGEETEAFF. The full variable domain, rest sourced from reference TRBV15 and TRBJ1-1, is DAMVIQNPRYQVTQFGKPVTLSCSQTLNHNVMYWYQQKSSQAPKLLFHYYDKDFNNEADTPDNFQSRRPNTSFCFLDIRSPGLGDTAMYLCASSRVGGEETEAFFGQGTRLTVV.

This chain links TRBV7-8 with TRBJ1-2; D call uncertain. Germline lookup yields CDR1 SGHVS and CDR2 FQNEAQ. The CDR3 is 16 residues long. V was pared by 3 bases and J by 5 bases, with 19 bases between. DNA for the CDR3: TGTGCCAGCAGCTTGGAGGGAGGCGGGCTCGCATATGGCTACACCTTC. This encodes CASSLEGGGLAYGYTF.

J is TRBJ1-1 and V is TRBV11-2; D may be TRBD1 (6 bases). This CDR3 region has 16 residues. Germline V CDR1 and CDR2: SGHAT, FQNNGV. V lost 1 base and J lost 1, with 13 bases in between. The DNA of the CDR3 is TGTGCCAGCAGCTTAGTAGGTGTGACAGGGAACACTGAAGCTTTCTTT. It codes for CASSLVGVTGNTEAFF. The complete variable domain, with remaining parts taken from reference TRBV11-2 and TRBJ1-1, reads EAGVAQSPRYKIIEKRQSVAFWCNPISGHATLYWYQQILGQGPKLLIQFQNNGVVDDSQLPKDRFSAERLKGVDSTLKIQPAKLEDSAVYLCASSLVGVTGNTEAFFGQGTRLTVV.

Worth noting for this clonotype: An end of the junction does not agree with germline; a read error may underlie this. In DNA, the CDR3 is TGTGCCAGCAGTGAAAGGGTTTTTACTGACTATGGCTACACCTTC. This translates into CASSERVFTDYGYTF. The V call is TRBV10-3, the J call TRBJ1-2, with unresolved D. The CDR3 consists of 15 residues. Looked up from germline, CDR1 is ENHRY and CDR2 is SYGVKD.

This chain uses TRBV7-3 with TRBJ2-2; the D is unclear. Germline loops: CDR1 SGHTA, CDR2 FQGTGA. There are 15 residues in the CDR3. Trimming took 2 bases from V and 15 from J, leaving 22 bases between them. This CDR3 is CASSLAQGNHEQLFF. The CDR3 region has the DNA TGTGCCAGCAGCTTAGCCCAAGGGAACCATGAGCAGTTGTTTTTT.

The chain combines TRBV7-9 with TRBJ2-7; D is perhaps TRBD1 (5 bases). Trimming removed 1 base at V and 0 bases at J, with 16 bases between. The CDR3 is 17 amino acids. Germline assignment: CDR1 SEHNR and CDR2 FQNEAQ (reference sequence). The CDR3 DNA sequence: TGTGCCAGCAGCTTAGATCTAACAGGACCTTCCTCCTACGAGCAGTACTTC. Translated: CASSLDLTGPSSYEQYF.

This clonotype was recorded only once. V and J are TRBV7-3 and TRBJ2-3; TRBD2 is a possible D gene (6 bases). Between the trimmed V and J ends, which lost 4 bases and 6 bases, there was a span of 14 bases. Germline CDR1 SGHTA, CDR2 FQGTGA. The CDR3 runs to 14 residues. DNA of the CDR3: TGTGCCAGCAGCTGTCGGGGAGGTCGCGATACGCAGTATTTT. Encoded protein: CASSCRGGRDTQYF.

In the case of this clonotype: This CDR3 fails to terminate in the conserved phenylalanine or tryptophan, so it likely reflects a read error. The DNA is left out, because the CDR3 cannot be placed on it with certainty; the CDR3 is given as TCRdb lists it. The rearrangement uses TRBV9 and TRBJ1-2; the tabulated D call, TRBD1, remains unverified against the DNA. The CDR3 length equals 13 residues, ends included. CDR1 is SGDLS and CDR2 is YYNGEE in the germline V gene. The CDR3: CASSEDGAGGDVI.

On this clonotype: The DNA is omitted, as the CDR3 cannot be located on it reliably, and the CDR3 follows TCRdb's listing. The chain joins TRBV9 to TRBJ2-3; no check of the table's D call, TRBD1, against the DNA was made. Germline values: CDR1 SGDLS, CDR2 YYNGEE. The CDR3 length is 14 residues, termini included. The CDR3 sequence is CASSVGAGTITPHF.

This clonotype was found many times. This chain uses TRBV6-1 with TRBJ1-4, with D tentatively TRBD1 (5 bases). The CDR3 totals 14 residues. V dropped 0 bases and J dropped 7 bases, with 9 bases sitting between them. The germline gives CDR1 MNHNS, CDR2 SASEGT. CDR3 in DNA: TGTGCCAGCAGTGAAGCGCAGGGTTTTGAAAAACTGTTTTTT. This translates into CASSEAQGFEKLFF.